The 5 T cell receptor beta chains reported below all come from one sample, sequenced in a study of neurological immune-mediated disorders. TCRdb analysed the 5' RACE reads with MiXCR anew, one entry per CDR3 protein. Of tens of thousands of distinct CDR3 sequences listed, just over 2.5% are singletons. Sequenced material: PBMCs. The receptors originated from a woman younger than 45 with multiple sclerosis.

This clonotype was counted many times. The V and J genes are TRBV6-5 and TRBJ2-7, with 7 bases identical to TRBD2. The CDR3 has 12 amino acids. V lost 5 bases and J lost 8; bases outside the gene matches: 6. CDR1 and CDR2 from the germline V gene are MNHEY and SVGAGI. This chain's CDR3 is CASSAPGRKQYF. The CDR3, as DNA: TGTGCCAGCAGTGCCCCCGGGAGGAAGCAGTACTTC.

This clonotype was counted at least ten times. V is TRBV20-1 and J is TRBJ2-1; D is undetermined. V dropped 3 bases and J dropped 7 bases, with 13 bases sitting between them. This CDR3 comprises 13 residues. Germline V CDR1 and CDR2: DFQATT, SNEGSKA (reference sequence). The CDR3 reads CSASGWARNEQFF. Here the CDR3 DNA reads TGCAGTGCTAGTGGGTGGGCAAGGAATGAGCAGTTCTTC.

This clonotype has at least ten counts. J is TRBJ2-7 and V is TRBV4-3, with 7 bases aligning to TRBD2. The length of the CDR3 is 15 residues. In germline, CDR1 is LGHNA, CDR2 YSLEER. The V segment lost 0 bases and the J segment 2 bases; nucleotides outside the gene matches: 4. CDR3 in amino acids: CASSQDASGAYEQYF. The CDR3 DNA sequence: TGCGCCAGCAGCCAAGACGCTAGCGGAGCCTACGAGCAGTACTTC.

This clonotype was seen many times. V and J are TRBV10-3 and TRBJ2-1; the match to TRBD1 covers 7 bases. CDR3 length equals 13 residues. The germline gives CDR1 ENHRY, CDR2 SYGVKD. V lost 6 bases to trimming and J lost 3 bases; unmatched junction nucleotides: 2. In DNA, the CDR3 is TGTGCCATCAGCGGGACAGACTACAATGAGCAGTTCTTC. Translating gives CAISGTDYNEQFF.

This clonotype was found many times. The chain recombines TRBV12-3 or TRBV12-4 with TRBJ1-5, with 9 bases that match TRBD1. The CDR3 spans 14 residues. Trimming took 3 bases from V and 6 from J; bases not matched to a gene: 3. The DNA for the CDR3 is TGTGCCAGCAGTTTTACAGGGGGCGGTCAGCCCCAGCATTTT. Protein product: CASSFTGGGQPQHF.